This T cell receptor (beta chain) was captured by sequencing in a study of Graves' ophthalmopathy and Graves' hyperthyroidism. The CDR3 totals 14 residues. The V end lost 5 bases, the J end lost 13 bases, and 24 bases lay between the germline ends. Germline values: CDR1 SEHNR, CDR2 FQNEAQ (reference sequence). Amplification of TCR beta CDR3 regions used RNA transcripts. The workflow started with a first-round RT-PCR run with HTBI primers and then moved on to a second-round multiplex PCR. MiXCR was run by TCRdb on the multiplex PCR reads, yielding one entry per CDR3 protein. The repertoire holds around 670,000 distinct CDR3 sequences, with around 40% as singletons. This clonotype was detected only a few times.

Sequenced sample: peripheral blood. The TCR sequence derives from an adult man with Graves' ophthalmopathy. The rearrangement links TRBV7-9 to TRBJ2-7; D might be TRBD2 (6 bases). In DNA, the CDR3 is TGTGCCAGCAGCCAGGGCTGGGGGGACCGACCTCTATACTTC. Residues: CASSQGWGDRPLYF.